These T cell receptor beta chains were read from a single sample in a study of OX40 agonist ivuxolimab in advanced cancers. Assay: immunoSEQ multiplex PCR; the TCRdb copy retains only in-frame clones and omits some. The table shows approximately 58,000 clones, with around 84% occurring only once. The sequenced sample was CD4+ or CD8+ T cells sorted from blood, obtained in a trial of the OX40 agonist ivuxolimab. The receptor source for this set is an adult with an advanced solid tumor such as melanoma, head and neck, liver or kidney cancer. Both conserved end residues are part of each CDR3.

V gene: TRBV10-3; CDR3 length: 15; CDR3 protein: CAISEARGTNYGYTF
V gene: TRBV19; CDR3 length: 14; CDR3 protein: CASSVTGGAETQYF
V gene: TRBV15; CDR3 length: 15; CDR3 protein: CATSRARDREYGYTF
V gene: TRBV28; CDR3 length: 15; CDR3 protein: CASLSVIDSNQPQHF
V gene: TRBV2; CDR3 length: 14; CDR3 protein: CASSPQGPNSPLHF
V gene: TRBV21-1; CDR3 length: 12; CDR3 protein: CASSKLSDTQYF
V gene: TRBV5-4; CDR3 length: 15; CDR3 protein: CASSWGAGGGYEQYF
V gene: TRBV6-1; CDR3 length: 13; CDR3 protein: CASSGDSGNTIYF
V gene: TRBV7-3; CDR3 length: 13; CDR3 protein: CASSLAGDETQYF
V gene: TRBV12-2; CDR3 length: 18; CDR3 protein: CASRLAIRPGTRLREQYF
V gene: TRBV30; CDR3 length: 13; CDR3 protein: CAWTPRGIYGYTF
V gene: TRBV10-3; CDR3 length: 16; CDR3 protein: CAISESWVGYNSPLHF
V gene: TRBV7-9; CDR3 length: 14; CDR3 protein: CASKSGNRAMQQFF
V gene: TRBV14; CDR3 length: 18; CDR3 protein: CASSPGLAGGPMEYEQYF
V gene: TRBV7-8; CDR3 length: 15; CDR3 protein: CASSEYQGAGEEQYF
V gene: TRBV6-6; CDR3 length: 14; CDR3 protein: CASSYGQGADEAFF
V gene: TRBV20-1; CDR3 length: 11; CDR3 protein: CSAVGVPEQYF
V gene: TRBV6-4; CDR3 length: 14; CDR3 protein: CASRARSGTDTQYF
V gene: TRBV30; CDR3 length: 13; CDR3 protein: CASERGANTEAFF
V gene: TRBV28; CDR3 length: 15; CDR3 protein: CASSSPDRPYNEQFF
V gene: TRBV2; CDR3 length: 16; CDR3 protein: CASTSDRGAFNQPQHF
V gene: TRBV6-6; CDR3 length: 16; CDR3 protein: CASSYSGWVGGTEAFF
V gene: TRBV2; CDR3 length: 12; CDR3 protein: CACTRWASGYTF
V gene: TRBV2; CDR3 length: 14; CDR3 protein: CASTGDRGSYGYTF
V gene: TRBV28; CDR3 length: 12; CDR3 protein: CASMKGGYGYTF
V gene: TRBV4-2; CDR3 length: 13; CDR3 protein: CASSRGFSEKLFF
V gene: TRBV5-6; CDR3 length: 14; CDR3 protein: CASSVGLAGYEQYF
V gene: TRBV18; CDR3 length: 17; CDR3 protein: CASSPQGSGAGANVLTF
V gene: TRBV5-1; CDR3 length: 14; CDR3 protein: CASSTGQGPDTQYF